This T cell receptor (beta chain) was recovered during a study of control samples from healthy donors and cancer patients. Clones were sequenced by immunoSEQ multiplex PCR, and TCRdb holds only the in-frame ones, with some missing. The table has some 90,000 clones, roughly 92% seen once. This CDR3 comprises 14 residues. Germline V CDR1 and CDR2: SGHTA, FQGNSA. V was clipped by 5 bases and J by 8 bases, with 15 bases between them. What was sequenced was blood. This TCR was recovered from a woman between 25 and 40 years old in good health. The chain uses TRBV7-2 and TRBJ1-4; the D gene is possibly TRBD1 (6 bases). CDR3 residues: CASSQDRTGEKLFF. DNA of the CDR3: TGTGCCAGCAGCCAAGACAGGACGGGAGAAAAACTGTTTTTT.